Each of the 18 T cell receptor beta chains below was sequenced from the same sample in a study of early T cells in non-severe SARS-CoV-2 infection. Each CDR3 protein gets one entry after TCRdb re-called the 5' RACE reads with MiXCR. This table has some 36,000 distinct CDR3 sequences, less than 8% appearing once. The sample was whole blood, taken at baseline. The source of these receptors is an adult who was a healthcare worker with PCR-confirmed SARS-CoV-2 infection or an uninfected control (not recorded which).

As concerns this clonotype: This may arise from a read error, as a much more abundant clone is one base away. The chain links TRBV5-4 to TRBJ2-7; D is perhaps TRBD1 or TRBD2 (5 bases each). CDR3 length: 14 amino acids. V dropped 4 bases and J dropped 6 bases, with 17 bases sitting between them. Germline CDR1 is SGHNT and CDR2 is YYREEE (reference sequence). The CDR3 nucleotides read TGTGCCAGCAGCACGAGACAGTGGGCGGGCGAGCAGTACTTC. It translates to CASSTRQWAGEQYF.

In its sample, this clonotype was seen a few times. The gene calls are TRBV30 and TRBJ1-5, with D possibly matching TRBD1 (5 bases). The CDR3 runs to 13 residues. Germline V gene lookup returns CDR1 GTSNPN and CDR2 SVGIG (reference sequence). Trimming took off 4 bases at V and 5 bases at J, with 12 bases between the two ends. CDR3 sequence: CAWKRQGYQPQHF. Written as DNA, the CDR3 is TGTGCCTGGAAGCGGCAGGGTTATCAGCCCCAGCATTTT.

This clonotype has only a few counts. The CDR3 DNA sequence: TGTGCCAGCAGAGGGACCGGGACTTACGAGCAGTACTTC. Protein sequence: CASRGTGTYEQYF. The V and J genes are TRBV28 and TRBJ2-7, with D perhaps TRBD2 (6 bases). Germline CDR1 and CDR2: MDHEN and SYDVKM. The germline V and J ends were trimmed by 6 bases and 4 bases, with 13 bases remaining between them. CDR3 length equals 13 residues. Supplemented by reference TRBV28 and TRBJ2-7, the full variable domain reads DVKVTQSSRYLVKRTGEKVFLECVQDMDHENMFWYRQDPGLGLRLIYFSYDVKMKEKGDIPEGYSVSREKKERFSLILESASTNQTSMYLCASRGTGTYEQYFGPGTRLTVT.

This clonotype was counted many times. V usage is TRBV9 and J usage is TRBJ2-7; 8 nucleotides agree with TRBD2. Trimming at V came to 3 bases and at J to 4 bases, leaving 9 bases not matched to a gene. Per germline, CDR1 SGDLS and CDR2 YYNGEE. CDR3 length equals 15 residues. CDR3 sequence reads: CASSERSGEKYEQYF. The CDR3 DNA follows: TGTGCCAGCAGCGAACGTAGCGGGGAAAAGTACGAGCAGTACTTC.

This clonotype was observed many times. This chain joins TRBV5-1 and TRBJ1-5, with no clear D. This CDR3 is built from 14 residues. V lost 0 bases to trimming and J lost 6 bases, with 10 bases between them. Germline CDR1 and CDR2: SGHRS and YFSETQ. The CDR3 protein is CASSLEGGGQPQHF. Written as DNA, the CDR3 is TGCGCCAGCAGCTTGGAGGGTGGAGGTCAGCCCCAGCATTTT. The full variable domain, with the rest looked up from reference TRBV5-1 and TRBJ1-5, is KAGVTQTPRYLIKTRGQQVTLSCSPISGHRSVSWYQQTPGQGLQFLFEYFSETQRNKGNFPGRFSGRQFSNSRSEMNVSTLELGDSALYLCASSLEGGGQPQHFGDGTRLSIL.

This clonotype occurred many times. The V gene is TRBV4-2, the J gene TRBJ1-1; D unresolved. V lost 0 bases, J lost 2 bases, and 13 bases lay in between. Germline-derived CDR1 and CDR2 are LGHNA and YNFKEQ. This CDR3 is built from 16 residues. The CDR3 DNA reads TGTGCCAGCAGCCAAGATTGGGCGGAGCAAAACACTGAAGCTTTCTTT. It yields the protein CASSQDWAEQNTEAFF.

V gene TRBV7-2 combines with J gene TRBJ2-7; a possible D gene is TRBD1 (5 bases). The length of the CDR3 is 15 residues. Trimming left V 1 base short and J 5 bases short, with 15 bases between. Germline assignment: CDR1 SGHTA and CDR2 FQGNSA. In DNA, the CDR3 is TGTGCCAGCAGCTTAGTTATTACAGGCTACCACGAGCAGTACTTC. Translating it yields CASSLVITGYHEQYF.

This clonotype was observed many times. J is TRBJ2-7 and V is TRBV5-5; D not resolved. CDR3 length: 12 residues. CDR1 is SGHKS, CDR2 YYEKEE, per germline (reference sequence). The V end was cut by 3 bases, the J end by 7 bases, with 11 bases between. As DNA, the CDR3 is TGTGCCAGCAGCTGGACGACTGAAGAGCAGTACTTC. This translates into CASSWTTEEQYF.

This clonotype was counted many times. The rearrangement joins TRBV20-1 to TRBJ1-6, with D unresolved. The CDR3 spans 14 residues. Germline V lookup: CDR1 DFQATT, CDR2 SNEGSKA (reference sequence). Trimming stripped 0 bases from V and 9 bases from J, with 12 bases between. The CDR3 DNA reads as TGCAGTGCTAGAGAGCCCAGGCCTTTTTCACCCCTCCACTTT. This gives the protein CSAREPRPFSPLHF.

The table lists this clonotype with many counts. The CDR3 spells CASSLPGVYNEQFF. The CDR3 DNA sequence: TGTGCCAGCAGCTTGCCAGGGGTCTACAATGAGCAGTTCTTC. The chain recombines TRBV5-5 with TRBJ2-1; possible D gene TRBD1, 6 bases. The CDR3 loop spans 14 amino acids. CDR1 and CDR2 (germline): SGHKS, YYEKEE (reference sequence). V was pared by 1 base and J by 3 bases, with 8 bases between.

The rearrangement links TRBV11-3 to TRBJ2-3; no reliable D call. The V end was cut by 3 bases, the J end by 4 bases, with 17 bases between. The germline V gene has CDR1 SGHNT and CDR2 YENEEA. The CDR3 is made up of 16 amino acids. This chain's CDR3 is CASSFSPGGVADTQYF. The CDR3 coding sequence is TGTGCCAGCAGCTTTAGCCCCGGTGGTGTCGCAGATACGCAGTATTTT.

This clonotype was counted at least ten times. The chain uses TRBV7-9 and TRBJ2-7, with a weak D call TRBD1 (5 bases). V was pared by 8 bases and J by 5 bases, with 16 bases between. In germline, CDR1 is SEHNR, CDR2 FQNEAQ (reference sequence). The CDR3 loop spans 13 amino acids. The CDR3 sequence is CASGKDIPHEQYF. The CDR3 nucleotides read TGTGCCAGCGGGAAGGACATTCCCCACGAGCAGTACTTC.

This clonotype was seen many times. The chain joins TRBV20-1 to TRBJ1-1, with D possibly TRBD1 on 5 matching bases. CDR1 is DFQATT and CDR2 is SNEGSKA in the germline V gene (reference sequence). Between the trimmed V and J ends, which lost 3 bases and 0 bases, there was a span of 8 bases. The CDR3 runs 13 residues. The CDR3 protein is CSASGAVNTEAFF. DNA of the CDR3: TGCAGTGCTAGCGGGGCGGTGAACACTGAAGCTTTCTTT.

This clonotype was observed many times. The chain uses TRBV28 and TRBJ2-4; 7 bases agree with TRBD1. The CDR3 extends over 14 amino acids. Germline CDR1 is MDHEN and CDR2 is SYDVKM. J lost 8 bases, V lost 5 bases, and 9 bases had no gene match. This CDR3 is CASSPQTGMDIQYF. CDR3 bases: TGTGCCAGCAGTCCCCAGACAGGGATGGACATTCAGTACTTC.

This clonotype was counted a few times. The chain has TRBV20-1 and TRBJ2-1, with 9 bases fitting TRBD2. Germline assignment: CDR1 DFQATT and CDR2 SNEGSKA (reference sequence). V lost 4 bases and J lost 8; bases outside the gene matches: 12. There are 15 residues in the CDR3. CDR3 sequence (DNA): TGCAGTGCTACCGAAACTTTAGCGGGGGCCCATGAGCAGTTCTTC. This sequence encodes CSATETLAGAHEQFF.

This clonotype occurred many times. This chain connects TRBV10-1 to TRBJ1-1, with D uncertain. Trimming pared 0 bases from V and 10 bases from J, leaving 15 bases between. The CDR3 has 14 amino acids. Germline CDR1 WNHNN, CDR2 SYGVQD (reference sequence). The CDR3 bases are TGCGCCAGCAGTGAGTCGACGGCTACCCGGGGAGCTTTCTTT. It translates to CASSESTATRGAFF.

In this sample, this clonotype turned up many times. This chain uses TRBV20-1 with TRBJ2-3, with D unresolved. The CDR3 extends over 12 amino acids. The V gene lost 3 bases and the J gene lost 6 bases, with 10 bases spanning the gap. Germline CDR1 DFQATT, CDR2 SNEGSKA (reference sequence). Written as DNA, the CDR3 is TGCAGTGCTAGGGAGAAAGGGGATACGCAGTATTTT. It encodes CSAREKGDTQYF.

This clonotype was detected many times. The genes are TRBV24-1 and TRBJ1-2; maybe TRBD1 (5 bases). With 3 bases removed from V and 4 bases from J, the gap between germline ends came to 11 bases. Looked up from germline, CDR1 is KGHDR and CDR2 is SFDVKD. CDR3 length equals 14 residues. The CDR3 DNA sequence: TGTGCCACCAGTGATCCGCAGGGTGTCTATGGCTACACCTTC. Translation: CATSDPQGVYGYTF.